Sequencing of this TCR beta chain was carried out in a study of shared clonotypes between healthy human individuals (dated by TCRdb to the early 2020s). For context, the study as a whole: A couple of women and three men aged 18 to 49 years were included in the cohort. Libraries were prepared and TCR repertoires were sequenced by different laboratories using diverse techniques, in order to increase sequencing depth and limit assay-specific biases. Per donor, three plates each were used for CD4 naive and CD4 memory, two for CD8 naive, and one for CD8 memory. Blood TCR repertoires of several healthy adults were deeply sequenced to estimate repertoire size and the extent of clonotype sharing between individuals. Between about 0.9 and 9 billion PBMCs per donor were obtained by leukapheresis. What the authors observed across the whole study: Compared with non-shared clonotypes, clonotypes shared by all four sorted-subset donors had higher generation probabilities. Larger estimated clonotype richness was generally found for naive subsets than for memory subsets. Even with the large sequencing depth, rarefaction of the sorted-subset datasets indicated that sequencing was incomplete. Based on pairwise subsampling, the degree of clonotype sharing among donors was expected to be affected by sequencing depth. Only blood was sampled, and tissue TCR repertoires likely differ from those in blood. When a few donors were compared, the shared fraction of clonotypes was around 5% for naive CD4, around 4% for naive CD8, 2.3% for memory CD4, and 0.35% to 0.4% for memory CD8. The genetic and exposure-history diversity represented was limited by the small number of donors.

Healthy HIV-negative adults with no recently reported acute infections or vaccinations were included as donors. Every donor was a Caucasian adult living in Nashville, Tennessee, USA. Magnetic negative selection was used to enrich CD4+ T cells, after which naive cells were positively selected on CD45RA and the negative fraction became the memory subset. Blood was obtained by leukapheresis, after which PBMCs were separated by Ficoll-Histopaque density gradient centrifugation and cryopreserved in liquid nitrogen vapor phase. Analytical flow cytometry was used to check the purity and quantity of each magnetically sorted T cell population. Each sorted fraction had its genomic DNA isolated and then quantified by UV absorbance on a Nanodrop 2000c. Unmatched junction bases come to 4, with V trimmed by 7 bases and J by 0 bases. The CDR3 goes from the cysteine to the phenylalanine over 15 residues. Of the read, only the CDR3 DNA is kept; its 45 bases are in frame from base 1. The CDR1 and CDR2 encoded by the germline V gene are SNHLY and FYNNEI.

Using the deep immunoSEQ assay, multiplex PCR amplified TCR CDR3 regions from genomic DNA. Genomic DNA extracted from each cell subset was distributed evenly over all wells of several immunoSEQ 96-well plates, and each plate served as one replicate. For sorted subsets, each replicate PCR was loaded with about 0.2 ug genomic DNA, equivalent to some 27,000 T cell genomes. The purified libraries were quantified using a Qubit 3.0 fluorometer, sized with a Bioanalyzer 2100, and then quantified again using the KAPA Library Quantification kit. Each immunoSEQ 96-well plate was sequenced on its own single-read 150-cycle Illumina NextSeq 550 flow cell. Per the source publication's procedure: Because only junctional sequences without quality scores were contained in the immunoSEQ output, filtering matching that applied to full-length reads could not be performed. To assign V/J genes and CDR3, sequences were annotated against IMGT germline references using PyIR, a Python wrapper for IgBLAST v1.9. Any read was removed if the V/J assignment was weak (E-value above 1e-6), the CDR3 was missing, or the read contained stop codons, out-of-frame junctions, or ambiguous translated residues. A V3J clonotype was defined by an identical inferred V gene, J gene, and CDR3 amino acid sequence. Percentage overlap between repertoires was computed as shared unique clonotypes divided by the size of the smaller repertoire. RTK rarefaction, the Chao1 estimator, and Recon v2.1 estimates of unobserved clonotypes were used to assess repertoire richness. Generation probabilities for all TCRbeta clonotypes obtained by the gDNA method from a handful of donors were computed using OLGA. The table comes from immuneACCESS by way of TCRdb, which keeps in-frame sequences with V and J called. Part of the clones is missing from these tables; in studies checked, under half for an unresolved V gene and the rest for unknown reasons. V, J and clone size derive from that table, while D and trimming were established from the DNA sequence. For this sample the table gives 2 million to 2.5 million clones, of which 80% to 95% were detected only once. The ten largest clones represent 0.3% to 0.4% of the sample.

This clone was observed once. The antigen it binds to is not known. No base quality values were provided; no much bigger clone lies one nucleotide off. The sequence is built from TRBV2 and TRBJ1-2; TRBD1 matches 11 bases in the middle. This TCR was recovered from a man aged 18 to 30 in good health. Some clones in this sample may be carry-over from other donors' samples. Sequencing was carried out using naive CD4+ T cells from PBMCs. The intended sense of this specimen's cell subset or site label: CD45RA+ positively selected. The CDR3 protein: CASMWDRGTNYGYTF. The sequence in DNA is TGTGCCAGCATGTGGGACAGGGGGACTAACTATGGCTACACCTTC.